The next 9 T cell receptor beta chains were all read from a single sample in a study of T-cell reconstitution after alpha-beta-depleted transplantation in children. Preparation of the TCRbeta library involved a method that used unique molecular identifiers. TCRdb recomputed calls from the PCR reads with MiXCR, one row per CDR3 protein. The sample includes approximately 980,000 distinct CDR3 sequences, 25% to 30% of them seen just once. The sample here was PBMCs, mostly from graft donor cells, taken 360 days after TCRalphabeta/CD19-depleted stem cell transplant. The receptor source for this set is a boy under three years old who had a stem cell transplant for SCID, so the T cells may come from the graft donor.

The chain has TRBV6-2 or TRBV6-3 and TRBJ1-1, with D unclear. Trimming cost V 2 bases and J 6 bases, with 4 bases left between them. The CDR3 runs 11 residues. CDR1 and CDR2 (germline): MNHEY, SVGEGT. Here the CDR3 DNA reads TGTGCCAGCAGTTACCCCCCTGAAGCTTTCTTT. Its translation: CASSYPPEAFF.

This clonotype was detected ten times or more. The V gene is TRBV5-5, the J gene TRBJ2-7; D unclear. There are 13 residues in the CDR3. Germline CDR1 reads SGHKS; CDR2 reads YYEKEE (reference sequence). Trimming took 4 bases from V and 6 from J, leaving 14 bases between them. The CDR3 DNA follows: TGTGCCAGCAGCCCCGAATGGGTCTCCGAGCAGTACTTC. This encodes CASSPEWVSEQYF. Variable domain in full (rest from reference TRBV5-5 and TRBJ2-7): DAGVTQSPTHLIKTRGQQVTLRCSPISGHKSVSWYQQVLGQGPQFIFQYYEKEERGRGNFPDRFSARQFPNYSSELNVNALLLGDSALYLCASSPEWVSEQYFGPGTRLTVT.

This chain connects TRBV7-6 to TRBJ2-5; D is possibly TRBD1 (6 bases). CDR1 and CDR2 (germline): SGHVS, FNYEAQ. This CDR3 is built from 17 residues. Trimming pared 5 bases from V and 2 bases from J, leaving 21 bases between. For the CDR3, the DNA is TGTGCCAGCAGCCTCAGGGGCGCAGGGGAGCGGCAAGAGACCCAGTACTTC. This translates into CASSLRGAGERQETQYF.

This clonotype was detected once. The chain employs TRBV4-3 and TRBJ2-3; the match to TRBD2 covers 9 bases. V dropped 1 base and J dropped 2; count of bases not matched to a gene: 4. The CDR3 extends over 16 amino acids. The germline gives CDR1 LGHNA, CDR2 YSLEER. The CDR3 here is CASSQAPSGDTDTQYF. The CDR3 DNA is TGCGCCAGCAGCCAAGCCCCTAGCGGGGACACAGATACGCAGTATTTT.

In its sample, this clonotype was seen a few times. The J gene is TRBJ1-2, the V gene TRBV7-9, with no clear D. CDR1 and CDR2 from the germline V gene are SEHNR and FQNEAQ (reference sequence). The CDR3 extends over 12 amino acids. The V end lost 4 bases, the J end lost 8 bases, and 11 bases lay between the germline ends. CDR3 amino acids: CASSSLPRGYTF. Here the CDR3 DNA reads TGTGCCAGCAGCTCATTACCGCGCGGCTACACCTTC. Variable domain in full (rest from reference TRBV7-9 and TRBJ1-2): DTGVSQNPRHKITKRGQNVTFRCDPISEHNRLYWYRQTLGQGPEFLTYFQNEAQLEKSRLLSDRFSAERPKGSFSTLEIQRTEQGDSAMYLCASSSLPRGYTFGSGTRLTVV.

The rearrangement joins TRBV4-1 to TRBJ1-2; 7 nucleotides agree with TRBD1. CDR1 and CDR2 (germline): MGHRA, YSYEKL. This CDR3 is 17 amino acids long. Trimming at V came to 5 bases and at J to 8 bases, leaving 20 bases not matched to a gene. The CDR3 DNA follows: TGCGCCAGCAGCGCGTCCCTACAGGGTCGCGTAGGGGGCGGCTACACCTTC. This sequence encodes CASSASLQGRVGGGYTF.

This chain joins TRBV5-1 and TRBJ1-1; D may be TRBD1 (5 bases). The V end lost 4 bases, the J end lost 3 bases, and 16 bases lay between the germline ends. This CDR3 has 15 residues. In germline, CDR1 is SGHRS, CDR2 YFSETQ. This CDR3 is CASSGPSQGYTEAFF. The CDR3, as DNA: TGCGCCAGCAGCGGGCCCTCCCAGGGTTACACTGAAGCTTTCTTT.

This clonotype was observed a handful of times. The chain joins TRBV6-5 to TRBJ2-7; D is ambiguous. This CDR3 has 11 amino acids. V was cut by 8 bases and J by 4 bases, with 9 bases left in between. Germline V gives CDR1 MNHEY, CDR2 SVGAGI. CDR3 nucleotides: TGTGCCAGCGTAGGTCCTTACGAGCAGTACTTC. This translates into CASVGPYEQYF.

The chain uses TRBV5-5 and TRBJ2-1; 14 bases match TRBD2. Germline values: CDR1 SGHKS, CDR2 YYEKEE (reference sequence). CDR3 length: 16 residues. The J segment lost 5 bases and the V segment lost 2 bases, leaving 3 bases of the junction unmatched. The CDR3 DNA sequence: TGTGCCAGCAGCTTCGGGACTAGCGGGGGCCACAATGAGCAGTTCTTC. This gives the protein CASSFGTSGGHNEQFF.